The 27 T cell receptor beta chains reported below all come from one sample, sequenced in a study of memory B cells and T cells in multiple sclerosis. The protocol was immunoSEQ multiplex PCR, while the TCRdb copy is restricted to in-frame clones and leaves out a portion. The sample has approximately 47,000 clones, around 80% seen once. After stimulus-free culture, autoproliferating CFSE-dim and non-proliferating CFSE-high T cells were sequenced separately. Cultures began with about 4.5x10^7 CFSE-labeled PBMCs, unstimulated for 7 days, with replicate wells pooled. For these receptors, no antigen is known. Sequencing was carried out using PBMCs from blood kept in culture. All receptors derive from a human donor with multiple sclerosis.

V is TRBV14 and J is TRBJ1-1; no firm D call. V gave up 10 bases and J gave up 6 bases, with 12 bases separating them. The CDR3 runs 11 residues. CDR1 SGHDN and CDR2 FVKESK come from the germline V gene. The CDR3 DNA reads TGTGCCACCTCGAACTGGGCTGAAGCTTTCTTT. Protein product: CATSNWAEAFF. The entire variable domain, with the rest obtained from reference TRBV14 and TRBJ1-1, is as follows: EAGVTQFPSHSVIEKGQTVTLRCDPISGHDNLYWYRRVMGKEIKFLLHFVKESKQDESGMPNNRFLAERTGGTYSTLKVQPAELEDSGVYFCATSNWAEAFFGQGTRLTVV.

J is TRBJ1-2 and V is TRBV20-1; D gene ambiguous. Trimming removed 3 bases at V and 6 bases at J, with 2 bases between. CDR1 is DFQATT and CDR2 is SNEGSKA in the germline V gene (reference sequence). This CDR3 is built from 9 residues. CDR3 sequence reads: CSASHGYTF. The CDR3, as DNA: TGCAGTGCTAGCCATGGCTACACCTTC.

The V gene is TRBV7-2, the J gene TRBJ2-3; 12 nucleotides agree with TRBD2. The CDR3 is 17 residues long. V was pared by 4 bases and J by 4 bases, with 9 bases of the junction left unmatched. Germline CDR1 SGHTA, CDR2 FQGNSA. CDR3 protein: CASSSQTSGGSPDTQYF. For the CDR3, the DNA is TGTGCCAGCAGCTCCCAGACTAGCGGGGGATCGCCAGATACGCAGTATTTT. Looking up the rest from reference TRBV7-2 and TRBJ2-3 gives the full variable domain: GAGVSQSPSNKVTEKGKDVELRCDPISGHTALYWYRQSLGQGLEFLIYFQGNSAPDKSGLPSDRFSAERTGGSVSTLTIQRTQQEDSAVYLCASSSQTSGGSPDTQYFGPGTRLTVL.

V and J are TRBV4-1 and TRBJ1-2, with D possibly matching TRBD1 (6 bases). Germline V gives CDR1 MGHRA, CDR2 YSYEKL. Trimming shortened V by 0 bases and J by 2 bases, and 19 bases separated the two germline ends. The CDR3 extends over 18 amino acids. The CDR3 sequence is CASSQEPPRRQANYGYTF. CDR3 bases: TGCGCCAGCAGCCAAGAGCCCCCCCGTCGACAGGCCAACTATGGCTACACCTTC.

The rearrangement joins TRBV20-1 to TRBJ2-7; 7 bases fit TRBD1. The CDR3 runs to 11 residues. CDR1 is DFQATT, CDR2 SNEGSKA, per germline (reference sequence). The V gene end was trimmed by 4 bases and the J gene end by 4 bases; junction bases not matched to a gene: 1. The CDR3 DNA reads as TGCAGTGCTAAGGGACAGTACGAGCAGTACTTC. Protein: CSAKGQYEQYF.

The CDR3 nucleotides are TGTGCCAGCAGTTCCGGGACACAGCAGCCCCAGCATTTT. Translation: CASSSGTQQPQHF. The chain uses TRBV6-6 and TRBJ1-5; the D gene is possibly TRBD1 (6 bases). CDR3 length equals 13 residues. Germline V gene sequence: CDR1 MNHNY, CDR2 SVGAGI (reference sequence). Trimming stripped 4 bases from V and 7 bases from J, with 11 bases between.

To note about this clone: One junction end disagrees with the germline gene, perhaps due to a read error. CDR3 residues: CASSGQGQRTYSEQFF. DNA for the CDR3: TGTGCCAGCAGTGGACAGGGGCAACGTACATACAGTGAGCAGTTCTTC. The chain employs TRBV28 and TRBJ2-1; 9 bases align to TRBD1. Looked up from germline, CDR1 is MDHEN and CDR2 is SYDVKM. The CDR3 spans 16 residues.

The rearrangement joins TRBV2 to TRBJ2-7; no firm D call. Germline assignment: CDR1 SNHLY and CDR2 FYNNEI. Trimming took 3 bases from V and 3 from J, leaving 6 bases between them. The CDR3 has 12 residues. In DNA form, the CDR3 reads TGTGCCAGCAGTGATCGCGACTACGAGCAGTACTTC. Translation gives CASSDRDYEQYF.

This clone has a handful of counts. The chain combines TRBV19 with TRBJ1-5, with a possible D match to TRBD1 (6 bases). The CDR3 spans 15 residues. V was clipped by 5 bases and J by 6 bases, with 17 bases between them. Looked up from germline, CDR1 is LNHDA and CDR2 is SQIVND (reference sequence). CDR3 nucleotide sequence: TGTGCCAGTAGTCCCGCAGGGGCCGGCTTTCAGCCCCAGCATTTT. Its protein is CASSPAGAGFQPQHF.

This sequence joins TRBV18 and TRBJ1-5; no firm D call. CDR3 length equals 14 residues. In germline, CDR1 is KGHSH, CDR2 LQKENI. The V gene lost 0 bases and the J gene lost 5 bases, with 8 bases spanning the gap. The CDR3 here is CASSPPDGYQPQHF. The CDR3 nucleotides read TGTGCCAGCTCACCACCGGATGGATATCAGCCCCAGCATTTT.

This clone came up a few times. DNA for the CDR3: TGTGCCAGCAGCTTAGCGGGGAGGACAGGGTCCCTCTATGGCTACACCTTC. This codes for CASSLAGRTGSLYGYTF. This rearrangement joins TRBV7-9 to TRBJ1-2; 8 bases fit TRBD1. Per germline, CDR1 SEHNR and CDR2 FQNEAQ (reference sequence). This CDR3 comprises 17 residues. After removal of 0 bases from V and 4 bases from J, the junction contained 10 bases not matched to a gene.

This sequence joins TRBV7-8 and TRBJ1-1; D is undetermined. CDR3 length: 17 residues. CDR1 and CDR2 from the germline V gene are SGHVS and FQNEAQ. V was shortened by 2 bases and J by 2 bases, with 18 bases between the two germline ends. The CDR3 DNA sequence: TGTGCCAGCAGCTTATTTGGGCAGGTATTTCGTAACACTGAAGCTTTCTTT. It is translated as CASSLFGQVFRNTEAFF.

The CDR3 sequence: CAMRTANTGELFF. The CDR3, as DNA: TGTGCCATGCGGACAGCGAACACCGGGGAGCTGTTTTTT. The chain uses TRBV10-3 and TRBJ2-2; possibly TRBD1 for D (6 bases). The germline V gene has CDR1 ENHRY and CDR2 SYGVKD. With 9 bases removed from V and 0 bases from J, the gap between germline ends came to 8 bases. The length of the CDR3 is 13 residues.

The rearrangement joins TRBV4-2 to TRBJ2-1; no definite D call. Per the germline V gene, CDR1 is LGHNA and CDR2 is YNFKEQ. Trimming shortened V by 4 bases and J by 3 bases, and 13 bases separated the two germline ends. This CDR3 is built from 15 residues. CDR3 sequence (DNA): TGTGCCAGCAGCCCCGCTAGTGGAGACTACAATGAGCAGTTCTTC. Translating it yields CASSPASGDYNEQFF.

The chain has TRBV4-1 and TRBJ2-7, with 7 bases that match TRBD2. The J call may be faulty, since TRBJ2-5 better matches the DNA end. Germline lookup yields CDR1 MGHRA and CDR2 YSYEKL. CDR3 length equals 15 residues. The CDR3 bases are TGCGCCAGCAGCCCCTTGGCGGGGGAGGGAGAGACCCAGTACTTC. The encoded protein is CASSPLAGEGETQYF.

The V call is TRBV5-4, the J call TRBJ1-3; possibly TRBD1 for D (5 bases). The V gene lost 4 bases and the J gene lost 3 bases, with 17 bases spanning the gap. CDR3 length: 16 residues. Germline CDR1 is SGHNT and CDR2 is YYREEE (reference sequence). This CDR3 is CASSPFARTNGNTIYF. CDR3 bases: TGTGCCAGCAGCCCCTTCGCCCGGACAAATGGAAACACCATATATTTT.

The rearrangement joins TRBV28 to TRBJ1-6; TRBD1 might be the D (5 bases). The V and J ends lost 4 bases and 7 bases respectively, with 5 bases between them. The CDR3 loop spans 12 amino acids. Germline V gives CDR1 MDHEN, CDR2 SYDVKM. Here the CDR3 reads CASSWGNSPLHF. The CDR3 bases are TGTGCCAGCAGTTGGGGGAATTCACCCCTCCACTTT.

The chain is built from TRBV10-3 and TRBJ1-5; D gene unclear. The CDR3 has 13 residues. CDR1 is ENHRY and CDR2 is SYGVKD in the germline V gene. V was pared by 5 bases and J by 3 bases, with 8 bases between. The CDR3, as DNA: TGTGCCATCAGTTCGGGTTCCAATCAGCCCCAGCATTTT. Translating gives CAISSGSNQPQHF.

A few counts support this clone. The gene calls are TRBV7-2 and TRBJ2-7; no reliable D call. Trimming left V 5 bases short and J 2 bases short, with 10 bases between. From germline, CDR1 is SGHTA and CDR2 FQGNSA. The CDR3 is 13 residues long. Here the CDR3 reads CASSESPAYEQYF. Written as DNA, the CDR3 is TGTGCCAGCAGCGAGTCCCCCGCCTACGAGCAGTACTTC. Variable domain in full (rest from reference TRBV7-2 and TRBJ2-7): GAGVSQSPSNKVTEKGKDVELRCDPISGHTALYWYRQSLGQGLEFLIYFQGNSAPDKSGLPSDRFSAERTGGSVSTLTIQRTQQEDSAVYLCASSESPAYEQYFGPGTRLTVT.

CDR3 loop: CASSWQEQDYGYTF. The CDR3 region has the DNA TGTGCCAGCAGCTGGCAGGAGCAGGACTATGGCTACACCTTC. The chain combines TRBV7-8 with TRBJ1-2; D uncertain. The V end lost 4 bases, the J end lost 3 bases, and 12 bases lay between the germline ends. CDR1 and CDR2 from the germline V gene are SGHVS and FQNEAQ. This CDR3 has 14 amino acids.

The chain recombines TRBV2 with TRBJ2-3; 12 bases map to TRBD2. The junction had 4 bases not matched to a gene; V was cut back by 7 bases and J by 5 bases. Germline loops: CDR1 SNHLY, CDR2 FYNNEI. This CDR3 is built from 14 residues. CDR3 residues: CASKATSGGDTQYF. CDR3 coding DNA: TGTGCCAGCAAGGCGACTAGCGGGGGAGATACGCAGTATTTT. The variable domain in full, with the rest retrieved from reference TRBV2 and TRBJ2-3, is EPEVTQTPSHQVTQMGQEVILRCVPISNHLYFYWYRQILGQKVEFLVSFYNNEISEKSEIFDDQFSVERPDGSNFTLKIRSTKLEDSAMYFCASKATSGGDTQYFGPGTRLTVL.

The rearrangement links TRBV5-1 to TRBJ1-3; no firm D call. This CDR3 region has 16 residues. V gave up 0 bases and J gave up 0 bases, with 10 bases separating them. Germline CDR1 is SGHRS and CDR2 is YFSETQ. DNA for the CDR3: TGCGCCAGCAGCTTGGTGGGCGAGGACTCTGGAAACACCATATATTTT. Protein sequence: CASSLVGEDSGNTIYF.

The V call is TRBV6-5, the J call TRBJ2-5; D is ambiguous. This CDR3 region has 12 residues. The V gene's germline CDR1 is MNHEY and CDR2 SVGAGI. V lost 0 bases to trimming and J lost 4 bases, with 3 bases between them. CDR3 sequence reads: CASSYSRETQYF. Here the CDR3 DNA reads TGTGCCAGCAGTTACTCAAGAGAGACCCAGTACTTC.

The V and J genes are TRBV12-2 and TRBJ1-5; no DNA check was done on the table's D call, TRBD1. TRBV12-2 is a pseudogene locus. The CDR3 runs 17 residues. CDR3 bases: TGTGCAAGTCGCCCACCCAGACAGGGGGTTGTGGATCAGCCCCAGCATTTT. Protein product: CASRPPRQGVVDQPQHF.

This chain links TRBV27 with TRBJ1-1, with no clear D. CDR1 and CDR2 from the germline V gene are MNHEY and SMNVEV (reference sequence). Trimming took off 0 bases at V and 1 base at J, with 6 bases between the two ends. The CDR3 runs to 14 residues. The CDR3 here is CASSLSMGNTEAFF. In nucleotides, the CDR3 is TGTGCCAGCAGTTTATCGATGGGGAACACTGAAGCTTTCTTT.

The chain recombines TRBV5-1 with TRBJ1-2, with 8 bases identical to TRBD1. The CDR3 is 17 residues long. J was trimmed by 3 bases and V by 0 bases; bases with no gene match: 10. Germline V gene lookup returns CDR1 SGHRS and CDR2 YFSETQ. For the CDR3, the DNA is TGCGCCAGCAGCTTGGACCCTCACGGACAGGGCGACTATGGCTACACCTTC. It specifies CASSLDPHGQGDYGYTF.

Turning to this clone: Within the sample, other DNA sequences also encode this same CDR3. The chain has TRBV5-1 and TRBJ2-7; TRBD1 matches 10 bases. The CDR3 has 14 amino acids. Per germline, CDR1 SGHRS and CDR2 YFSETQ. V was clipped by 0 bases and J by 5 bases; unmatched bases: 2. CDR3 DNA: TGCGCCAGCAGCTTGGCGGGACAGGGGAACGAGCAGTACTTC. It specifies CASSLAGQGNEQYF. The full variable domain, rest sourced from reference TRBV5-1 and TRBJ2-7, is KAGVTQTPRYLIKTRGQQVTLSCSPISGHRSVSWYQQTPGQGLQFLFEYFSETQRNKGNFPGRFSGRQFSNSRSEMNVSTLELGDSALYLCASSLAGQGNEQYFGPGTRLTVT.